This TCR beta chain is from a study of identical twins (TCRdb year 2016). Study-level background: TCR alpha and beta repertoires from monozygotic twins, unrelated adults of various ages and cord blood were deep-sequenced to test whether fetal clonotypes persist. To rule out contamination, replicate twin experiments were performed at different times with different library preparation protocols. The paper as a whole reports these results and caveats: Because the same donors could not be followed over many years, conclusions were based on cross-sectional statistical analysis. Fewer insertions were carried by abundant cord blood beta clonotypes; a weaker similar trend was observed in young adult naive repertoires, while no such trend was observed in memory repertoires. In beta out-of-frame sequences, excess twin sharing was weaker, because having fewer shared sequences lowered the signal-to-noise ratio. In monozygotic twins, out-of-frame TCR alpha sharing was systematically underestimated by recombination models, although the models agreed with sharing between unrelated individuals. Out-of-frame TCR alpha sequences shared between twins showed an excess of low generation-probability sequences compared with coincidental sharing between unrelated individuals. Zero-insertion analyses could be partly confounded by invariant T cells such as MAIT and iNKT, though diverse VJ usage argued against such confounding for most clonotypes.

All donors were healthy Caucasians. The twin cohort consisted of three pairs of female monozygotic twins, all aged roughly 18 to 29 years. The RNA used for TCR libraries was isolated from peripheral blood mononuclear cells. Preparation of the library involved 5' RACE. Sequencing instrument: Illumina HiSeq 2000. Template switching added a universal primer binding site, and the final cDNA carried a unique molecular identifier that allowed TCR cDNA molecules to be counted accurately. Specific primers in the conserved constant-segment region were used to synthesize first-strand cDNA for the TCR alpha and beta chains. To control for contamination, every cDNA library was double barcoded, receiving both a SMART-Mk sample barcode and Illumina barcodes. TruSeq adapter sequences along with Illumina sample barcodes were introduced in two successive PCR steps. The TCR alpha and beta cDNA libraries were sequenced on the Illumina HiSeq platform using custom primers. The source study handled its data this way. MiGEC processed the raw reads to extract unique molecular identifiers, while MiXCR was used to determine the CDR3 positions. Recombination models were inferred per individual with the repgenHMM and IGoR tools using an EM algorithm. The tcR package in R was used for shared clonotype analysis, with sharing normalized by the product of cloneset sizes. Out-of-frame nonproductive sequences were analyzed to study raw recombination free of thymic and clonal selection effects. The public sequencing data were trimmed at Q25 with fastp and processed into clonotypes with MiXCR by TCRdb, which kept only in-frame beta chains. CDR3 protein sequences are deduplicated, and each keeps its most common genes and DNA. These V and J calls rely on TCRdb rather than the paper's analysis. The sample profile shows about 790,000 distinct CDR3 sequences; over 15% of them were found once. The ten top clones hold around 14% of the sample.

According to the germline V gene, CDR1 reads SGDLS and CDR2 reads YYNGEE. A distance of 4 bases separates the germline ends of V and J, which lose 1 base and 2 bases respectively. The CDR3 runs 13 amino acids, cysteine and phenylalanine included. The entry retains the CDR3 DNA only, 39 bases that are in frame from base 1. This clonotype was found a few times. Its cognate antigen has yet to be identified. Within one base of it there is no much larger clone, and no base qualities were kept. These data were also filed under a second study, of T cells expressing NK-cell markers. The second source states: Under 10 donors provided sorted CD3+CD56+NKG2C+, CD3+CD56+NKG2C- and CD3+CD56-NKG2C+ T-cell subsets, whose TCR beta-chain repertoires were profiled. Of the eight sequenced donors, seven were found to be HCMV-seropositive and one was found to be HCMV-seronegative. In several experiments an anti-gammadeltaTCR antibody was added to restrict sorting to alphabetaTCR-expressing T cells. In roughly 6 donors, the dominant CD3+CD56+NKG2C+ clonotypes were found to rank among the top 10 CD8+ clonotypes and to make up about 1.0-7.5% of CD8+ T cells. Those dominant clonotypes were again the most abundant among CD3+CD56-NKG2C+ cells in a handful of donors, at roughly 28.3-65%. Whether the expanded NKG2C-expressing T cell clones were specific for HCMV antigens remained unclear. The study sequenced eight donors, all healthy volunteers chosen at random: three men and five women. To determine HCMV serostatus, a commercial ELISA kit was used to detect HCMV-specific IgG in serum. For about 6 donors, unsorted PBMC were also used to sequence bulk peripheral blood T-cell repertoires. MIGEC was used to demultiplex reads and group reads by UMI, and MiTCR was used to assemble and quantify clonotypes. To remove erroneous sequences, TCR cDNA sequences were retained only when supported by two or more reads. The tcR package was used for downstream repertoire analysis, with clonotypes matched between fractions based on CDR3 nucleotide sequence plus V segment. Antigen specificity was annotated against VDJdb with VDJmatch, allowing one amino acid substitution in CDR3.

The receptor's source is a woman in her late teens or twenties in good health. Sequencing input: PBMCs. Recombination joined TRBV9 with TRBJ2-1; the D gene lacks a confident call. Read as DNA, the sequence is TGTGCCAGCAGCGTAAGACCCTACAATGAGCAGTTCTTC. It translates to CASSVRPYNEQFF.